These T cell receptor beta chains were read from a single sample in a study of post-analysis software for immune sequencing data. TCRdb recomputed calls from the PCR reads with MiXCR, one row per CDR3 protein. The sample has fewer than 900,000 distinct CDR3 sequences; about 43% are singletons. Sequencing input: blood. These receptors came from a girl between 10 and 17 years old with multiple sclerosis. Each CDR3 is given with its conserved first and last residue. Fields, in order: V gene, D gene, CDR3 length, J gene, clone size, CDR3 DNA, CDR3 protein. A D gene is named only where the DNA matches it firmly. Not all rows give a size; the values are once, few, many and, for expanded clones, a class.

TRBV7-2,-,14,TRBJ2-1,-,TGTGCCAGCAGCCCCCGGGGTGGGGTGCATGAGCAGTTCTTC,CASSPRGGVHEQFF
TRBV4-2,TRBD2,18,TRBJ2-1,-,TGTGCCAGCAGCCAAGACCCGGGGGGGACTGCAGTGTACAATGAGCAGTTCTTC,CASSQDPGGTAVYNEQFF
TRBV12-3/TRBV12-4,-,13,TRBJ1-6,-,TGTGCCAGCAGGGGAACGTTTCTTCCACCCCTCCACTTT,CASRGTFLPPLHF
TRBV12-3/TRBV12-4,TRBD2,15,TRBJ2-3,-,TGTGCCAGCAGTCCAACTAGCGGCGGTACAGATACGCAGTATTTT,CASSPTSGGTDTQYF
TRBV29-1,-,13,TRBJ1-1,-,TGCAGCGCTAGTTCGGGGCTGAACACTGAAGCTTTCTTT,CSASSGLNTEAFF
TRBV12-3/TRBV12-4,TRBD1,16,TRBJ2-7,few,TGTGCCAGCAGTTTAGGTCCCGGGACAGCACGCTACGAGCAGTACTTC,CASSLGPGTARYEQYF
TRBV11-2,TRBD2,19,TRBJ2-1,-,TGTGCCAGCAGCCCATCCGGGACTAGCGGGAGGCCCGCTCTCAATGAGCAGTTCTTC,CASSPSGTSGRPALNEQFF
TRBV20-1,-,15,TRBJ2-4,few,TGCAGTGCTAGAGGGTCCGCCGGGACTTGGGACATTCAGTACTTC,CSARGSAGTWDIQYF
TRBV20-1,TRBD1,18,TRBJ1-5,-,TGCAGTGCTCCGACAGGGGGCGCGAAACTTTATAGCAATCAGCCCCAGCATTTT,CSAPTGGAKLYSNQPQHF
TRBV27,-,13,TRBJ2-1,-,TGTGCCAGTTGCACAGCCACCTACAATGAGCAGTTCTTC,CASCTATYNEQFF
TRBV6-2/TRBV6-3,TRBD2,17,TRBJ2-7,few,TGTGCCAGCAGTTCCCTAGCGGGAGTGGGCACATTCTACGAGCAGTACTTC,CASSSLAGVGTFYEQYF
TRBV20-1,TRBD2,17,TRBJ2-1,-,TGCAGTGCTAGAGATCTACTGGGCGGGAGGTCGTACAATGAGCTGTTCTTC,CSARDLLGGRSYNELFF
TRBV5-5,-,14,TRBJ1-5,-,TGTGCCAGCAGCTTCGCAGGGACCAATCAGCCCCAGCATTTT,CASSFAGTNQPQHF
TRBV6-6,-,15,TRBJ1-2,-,TGTGCCAGTACACCAACAGGGCTAGTTAACTATGGCTACACCTTC,CASTPTGLVNYGYTF
TRBV7-9,-,19,TRBJ1-5,-,TGTGCCAGCAGCTTAGAATCAGGGTGGGAGAAGTTTAGCAATCAGCCCCAGCATTTT,CASSLESGWEKFSNQPQHF
TRBV6-5,-,13,TRBJ2-7,many,TGTGCCAGCAGTTACTCGACCTCCTACGAGCAGTACTTC,CASSYSTSYEQYF
TRBV24-1,-,12,TRBJ2-3,-,TGTGCCACCAGTTTAAGGGGAGATACGCAGTATTTT,CATSLRGDTQYF
TRBV7-9,-,15,TRBJ2-1,-,TGTGCCAGCAGACCGAGGGGGAGGGTCGACAATGAGCAGTTCTTC,CASRPRGRVDNEQFF
TRBV9,TRBD1,14,TRBJ2-5,-,TGTGCCAGCAGCCCTCGGACAGGGGGAGAGACCCAGTACTTC,CASSPRTGGETQYF
TRBV7-9,TRBD1,13,TRBJ2-7,-,TGTGTCAGCAGGCCCGGGACAGGGTACGAGCAGTACTTC,CVSRPGTGYEQYF
TRBV29-1,-,14,TRBJ1-3,-,TGCAGCGTTGAAGATGGAGGGGCCGGAAACACCATATATTTT,CSVEDGGAGNTIYF
TRBV6-5,-,15,TRBJ2-7,-,TGTGCCAGCAGCCGAAAGACACATTCCTCCTACGAGCAGTACTTC,CASSRKTHSSYEQYF
TRBV14,TRBD2,15,TRBJ2-7,few,TGTGCCAGCAGCCAAGAACTAGCGGGAGGAGAAGAGCAGTACTTC,CASSQELAGGEEQYF
TRBV6-2/TRBV6-3,TRBD2,15,TRBJ2-1,-,TGTGCCAGCAGTTACCTCCTTAGCGGGTTCAATGAGCAGTTCTTC,CASSYLLSGFNEQFF
TRBV6-2/TRBV6-3,TRBD2,15,TRBJ2-5,-,TGTGCCAGCAATCCGACTAGCGGGAGCGTAGAGACCCAGTACTTC,CASNPTSGSVETQYF
TRBV20-1,-,11,TRBJ2-5,-,TGCAGTGCTAGAGATGCCCAAACCCAGTACTTC,CSARDAQTQYF
TRBV28,-,14,TRBJ1-2,-,TGTGCCAGCAGCTTGCCGACAGCCCCGGATGGCTACACCTTC,CASSLPTAPDGYTF
TRBV29-1,-,12,TRBJ2-3,few,TGCAGCGTCAGCCCGGGTGCAGATACGCAGTATTTT,CSVSPGADTQYF
TRBV18,TRBD1,16,TRBJ1-5,-,TGTGCCAGCTCAAAGGGGACAGGGGCCGAATATCAGCCCCAGCATTTT,CASSKGTGAEYQPQHF
TRBV4-1,-,15,TRBJ2-5,-,TGCGCCAGCAGCCAAGGGACCAAGGGCCAAGAGACCCAGTACTTC,CASSQGTKGQETQYF
TRBV9,TRBD2,14,TRBJ2-7,-,TGTGCCAGCAGCACCGGGACTAGCGTCTACGAGCAGTACTTC,CASSTGTSVYEQYF
TRBV3-1,TRBD2,15,TRBJ2-1,-,TGTGCCAGCAGCCAACGGAAGGGACTAGCCTATGAGCAGTTCTTC,CASSQRKGLAYEQFF
TRBV12-3/TRBV12-4,-,12,TRBJ1-2,-,TGTGCCAGCACCTACTACCCGGGCGGCTACACCTTC,CASTYYPGGYTF
TRBV20-1,-,15,TRBJ2-3,-,TGCAGTGCTAGAGTTTCGGGAGAGATCACAGATACGCAGTATTTT,CSARVSGEITDTQYF
TRBV5-1,-,18,TRBJ2-1,-,TGCGCCAGCAGCTTGGGGGCAGGCGACGGGAGATCCTACAATGAGCAGTTCTTC,CASSLGAGDGRSYNEQFF
TRBV27,TRBD2,14,TRBJ2-7,-,TGTGCCAGCAGTTTATTGGGCGGGGGAGGTGAGCAGTACTTC,CASSLLGGGGEQYF
TRBV7-9,-,17,TRBJ1-4,-,TGTGCCAGCAGCACGACCCCGGGAACAGCTACAAATGAAAAACTGTTTTTT,CASSTTPGTATNEKLFF
TRBV12-3/TRBV12-4,-,13,TRBJ2-5,-,TGTGCCAGCAGCAAGGCGTACCAAGAGACCCGGTACTTC,CASSKAYQETRYF
TRBV6-5,TRBD1,13,TRBJ1-1,-,TGTGCCACAAAAGGAGGGGGCAACACTGAAGCTTTCTTT,CATKGGGNTEAFF
TRBV9,-,14,TRBJ2-2,-,TGTGCCAGCAGCGTAGGCGGGAACACCGGGGAGCTGTTTTTT,CASSVGGNTGELFF
TRBV18,-,16,TRBJ2-7,-,TGTGCCAGCTCGTCAGGGTCGTCTTGGGGTTCGGGGGAGCAGTACTTC,CASSSGSSWGSGEQYF
TRBV11-2,-,15,TRBJ2-1,-,TGTGCCAGCAGCTTAGGCCTAGCTGAACGGGATGAGCAGTTCTTC,CASSLGLAERDEQFF
TRBV5-1,TRBD2,16,TRBJ2-1,-,TGCGCCAGCAGCTTCGGCGGGAGGAACCACGACAATGAGCAGTTCTTC,CASSFGGRNHDNEQFF
TRBV4-3,-,14,TRBJ2-1,few,TGCGCCAGCAGCCAAGAACGAGTGTACAATGAGCAGTTCTTC,CASSQERVYNEQFF
TRBV29-1,-,12,TRBJ2-3,few,TGCAGCGTTGAAGATCCGGGTCGGATTGAGTATTTT,CSVEDPGRIEYF
TRBV9,-,14,TRBJ2-7,few,TGTGCCAGCAGCGTAGAGGGACCCTCGGGCGAGCAGTACTTC,CASSVEGPSGEQYF
TRBV28,TRBD1,15,TRBJ2-7,few,TGTGCCAGCAGCCTCCGAACGACAGGGGGCTACGAGCAGTACTTC,CASSLRTTGGYEQYF
TRBV12-3/TRBV12-4,TRBD2,15,TRBJ2-7,-,TGTGCCAGCAGTTTCTTACTAGCGGGAGGGTACGAGCAGTACTTC,CASSFLLAGGYEQYF
TRBV10-3,-,13,TRBJ2-7,-,TGTGCCATCAGATTGACGGAGTACTACGAGCAGTACTTC,CAIRLTEYYEQYF